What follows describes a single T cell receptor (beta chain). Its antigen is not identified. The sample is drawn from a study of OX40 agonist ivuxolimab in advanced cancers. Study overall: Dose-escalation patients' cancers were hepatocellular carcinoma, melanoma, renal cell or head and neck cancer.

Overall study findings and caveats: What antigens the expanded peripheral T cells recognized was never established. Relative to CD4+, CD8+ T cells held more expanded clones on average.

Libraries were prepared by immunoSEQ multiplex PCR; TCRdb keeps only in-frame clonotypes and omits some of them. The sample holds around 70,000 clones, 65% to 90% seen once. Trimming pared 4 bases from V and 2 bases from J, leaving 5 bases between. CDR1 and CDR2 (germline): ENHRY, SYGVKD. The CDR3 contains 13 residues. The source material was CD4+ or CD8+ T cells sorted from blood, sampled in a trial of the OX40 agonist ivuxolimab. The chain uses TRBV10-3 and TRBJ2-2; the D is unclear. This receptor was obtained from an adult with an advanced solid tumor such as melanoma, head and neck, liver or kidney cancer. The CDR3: CAISGLNTGELFF. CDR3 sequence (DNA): TGTGCCATCAGTGGGCTAAACACCGGGGAGCTGTTTTTT.